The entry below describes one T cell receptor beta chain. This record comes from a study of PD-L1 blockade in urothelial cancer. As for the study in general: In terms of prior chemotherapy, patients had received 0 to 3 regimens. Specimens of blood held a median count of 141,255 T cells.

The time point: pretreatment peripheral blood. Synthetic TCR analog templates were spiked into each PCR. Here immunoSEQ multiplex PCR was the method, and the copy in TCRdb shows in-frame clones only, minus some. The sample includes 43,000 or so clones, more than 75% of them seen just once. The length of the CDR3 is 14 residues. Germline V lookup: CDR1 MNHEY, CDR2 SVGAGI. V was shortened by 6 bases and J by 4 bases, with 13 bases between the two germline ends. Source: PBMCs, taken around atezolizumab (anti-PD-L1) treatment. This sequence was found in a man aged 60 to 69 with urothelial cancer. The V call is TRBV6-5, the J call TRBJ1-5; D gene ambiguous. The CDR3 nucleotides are TGTGCCAGCAGCTCAGGACTGATTAATCAGCCCCAGCATTTT. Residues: CASSSGLINQPQHF.